This entry lists 4 T cell receptor beta chains sequenced from one sample in a study of T cell changes during pregnancy in multiple sclerosis. The assay was immunoSEQ multiplex PCR, and TCRdb's table has in-frame clones only and misses some. The repertoire holds around 39,000 clones, with 80% to 90% as singletons. The sample was CD4+ T cells from peripheral blood mononuclear cells, taken before pregnancy. Source of these receptors: a female donor with multiple sclerosis, enrolled in a pregnancy study.

The DNA of the CDR3 is TGCGCCAGCAGTGAGGTCCGTCTAAACTATGGCTACACCTTC. It is translated as CASSEVRLNYGYTF. The chain links TRBV10-2 to TRBJ1-2; no firm D call. The CDR3 covers 14 residues. Germline CDR1 is WSHSY and CDR2 is SAAADI. With 2 bases removed from V and 2 bases from J, the gap between germline ends came to 9 bases.

The chain joins TRBV28 to TRBJ2-7; possibly TRBD2 for D (5 bases). This CDR3 has 16 amino acids. CDR1 MDHEN and CDR2 SYDVKM come from the germline V gene. The germline V and J ends were trimmed by 4 bases and 0 bases, with 16 bases remaining between them. The CDR3 nucleotides read TGTGCCAGCAGTTCCCCCCTCAGCGGAGACTCCTACGAGCAGTACTTC. It is translated as CASSSPLSGDSYEQYF.

This clone was observed once. This chain connects TRBV28 to TRBJ2-7; D is possibly TRBD1 (6 bases). V lost 5 bases to trimming and J lost 1 base, with 15 bases between them. The germline V gene has CDR1 MDHEN and CDR2 SYDVKM. CDR3 length equals 15 residues. Here the CDR3 reads CASSIPGQRSYEQYF. CDR3 nucleotide sequence: TGTGCCAGCAGTATACCCGGACAGAGATCCTACGAGCAGTACTTC.

The genes are TRBV7-3 and TRBJ1-1, with D possibly TRBD1 on 6 matching bases. Germline CDR1 reads SGHTA; CDR2 reads FQGTGA. The V end lost 5 bases, the J end lost 5 bases, and 15 bases lay between the germline ends. The CDR3 length is 14 residues. The DNA of the CDR3 is TGTGCCAGCAGCCTGAGCGGGGGCGATACTGAAGCTTTCTTT. Translated: CASSLSGGDTEAFF.